This T cell receptor beta chain was recovered during a study of T-cell memory formation after mild COVID-19. With respect to this clonotype: The target antigen is unknown.

Per germline, CDR1 LNHNV and CDR2 YYDKDF (reference sequence). V gave up 5 bases and J gave up 1 base, with 15 bases separating them. CDR3 size: 15 residues. Broader study findings: Among CD4+ contracting clones, most were CM and EM, and CD8+ ones EMRA.

TCRdb re-analysed the 5' RACE reads in MiXCR, keeping a single row per CDR3 protein. The table records approximately 570,000 distinct CDR3 sequences, more than 15% of them present only once. This chain connects TRBV15 to TRBJ2-7; a weak D match, TRBD1 (7 bases). This sequence originates from an adult woman who had mild COVID-19 (a few samples of this study predate the infection). Cell type and time point are not known. Sequenced input: PBMCs or a T cell subset sorted from them (not recorded which). The DNA of the CDR3 is TGTGCCACCAGCGTAAGCAGGGGGACTTCCTACGAGCAGTACTTC. Residues: CATSVSRGTSYEQYF.